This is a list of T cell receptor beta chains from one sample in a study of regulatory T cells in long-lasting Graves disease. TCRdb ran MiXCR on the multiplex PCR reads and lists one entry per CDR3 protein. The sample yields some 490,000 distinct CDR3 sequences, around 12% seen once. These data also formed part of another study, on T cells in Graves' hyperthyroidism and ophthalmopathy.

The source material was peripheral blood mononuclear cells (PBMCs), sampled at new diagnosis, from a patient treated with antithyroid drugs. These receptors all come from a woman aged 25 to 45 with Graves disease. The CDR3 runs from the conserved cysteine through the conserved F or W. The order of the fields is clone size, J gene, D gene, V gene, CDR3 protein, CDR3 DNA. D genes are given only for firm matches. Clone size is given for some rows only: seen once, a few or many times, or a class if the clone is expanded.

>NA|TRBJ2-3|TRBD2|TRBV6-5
CASSYVAGDVDTQYF
TGTGCCAGCAGTTACGTAGCGGGAGATGTAGATACGCAGTATTTT
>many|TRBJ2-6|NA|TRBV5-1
CASSTDGSGANVLTF
TGCGCCAGCAGCACGGACGGATCTGGGGCCAACGTCCTGACTTTC
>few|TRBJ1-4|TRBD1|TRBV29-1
CSVGDRVGEKLFF
TGCAGCGTGGGAGACAGGGTTGGGGAAAAACTGTTTTTT
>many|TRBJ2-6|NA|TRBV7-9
CASSLEEVLSGANVLTF
TGTGCCAGCAGCTTAGAGGAGGTCCTCTCTGGGGCCAACGTCCTGACTTTC
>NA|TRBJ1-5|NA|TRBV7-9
CASSLPGDQPQHF
TGTGCCAGCAGCCTTCCCGGGGATCAGCCCCAGCATTTT
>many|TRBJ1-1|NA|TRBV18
CASSPLEGLDTEAFF
TGTGCCAGCTCACCGTTGGAAGGGTTGGACACTGAAGCTTTCTTT
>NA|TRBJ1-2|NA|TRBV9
CASSVGRRYTF
TGTGCCAGCAGCGTAGGTAGACGGTACACCTTC
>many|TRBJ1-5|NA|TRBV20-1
CSARVGTYSNQPQHF
TGCAGTGCTAGAGTTGGGACCTATAGCAATCAGCCCCAGCATTTT
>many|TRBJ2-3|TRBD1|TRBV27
CASSLGPGGRVDTQYF
TGTGCCAGCAGTTTAGGGCCAGGGGGCAGGGTGGATACGCAGTATTTT
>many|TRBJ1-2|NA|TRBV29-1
CSALIPPGGYTF
TGCAGCGCCCTTATCCCCCCAGGTGGCTACACCTTC
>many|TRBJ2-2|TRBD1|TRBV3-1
CASSRQGSGVTGELFF
TGTGCCAGCAGCCGACAGGGGTCGGGGGTCACCGGGGAGCTGTTTTTT
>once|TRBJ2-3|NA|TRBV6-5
CASSYAQGTGDTQYF
TGTGCCAGCAGTTACGCCCAGGGGACCGGAGATACGCAGTATTTT
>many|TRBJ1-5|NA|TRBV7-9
CASSPLNQPQHF
TGTGCCAGCAGCCCCTTGAATCAGCCCCAGCATTTT
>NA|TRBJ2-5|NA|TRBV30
CAWTKTGFPQETQYF
TGTGCCTGGACAAAAACGGGGTTCCCCCAAGAGACCCAGTACTTC
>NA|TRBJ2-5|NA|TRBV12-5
CASVIQGGSETQYF
TGTGCTAGTGTCATCCAAGGGGGTTCAGAGACCCAGTACTTC
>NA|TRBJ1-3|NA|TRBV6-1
CASRGSSGNTIYF
TGTGCCAGCAGGGGAAGCTCTGGAAACACCATATATTTT
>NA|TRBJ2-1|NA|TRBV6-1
CASKNLGLYNEQFF
TGTGCCAGCAAAAACCTCGGGCTCTACAATGAGCAGTTCTTC
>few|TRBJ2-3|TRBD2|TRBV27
CASSLWVAGSTDTQYF
TGTGCCAGCAGTTTATGGGTAGCGGGGAGCACAGATACGCAGTATTTT
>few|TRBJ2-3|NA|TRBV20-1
CSARPYSTTDTQYF
TGCAGTGCTCGCCCGTATAGTACCACAGATACGCAGTATTTT
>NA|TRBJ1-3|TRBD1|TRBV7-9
CASSRTGTGVLSGNTIYF
TGTGCCAGCAGCCGAACCGGGACAGGGGTACTCTCTGGAAACACCATATATTTT
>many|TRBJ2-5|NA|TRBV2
CASSRIGVQETQYF
TGTGCCAGCAGCCGGATCGGGGTCCAAGAGACCCAGTACTTC
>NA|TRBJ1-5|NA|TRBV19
CASSIQLGKSNQPQHF
TGTGCCAGTAGTATTCAATTGGGAAAGAGCAATCAGCCCCAGCATTTT
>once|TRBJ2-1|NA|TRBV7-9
CASSPTEQFF
TGTGCCAGCAGCCCGACTGAGCAGTTCTTC
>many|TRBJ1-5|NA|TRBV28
CASSFSNQPQHF
TGTGCCAGCAGTTTTAGCAATCAGCCCCAGCATTTT
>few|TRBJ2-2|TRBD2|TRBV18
CASSQGLAGTGELFF
TGTGCCAGCTCACAAGGACTAGCGGGAACCGGGGAGCTGTTTTTT
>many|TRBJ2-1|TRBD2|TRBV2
CASREILAAFSVFF
TGTGCCAGCAGAGAAATACTAGCGGCCTTCTCGGTTTTCTTC
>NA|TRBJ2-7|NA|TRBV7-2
CASSSRQTLDEQYF
TGTGCCAGCAGCTCTCGGCAGACCCTTGACGAGCAGTACTTC
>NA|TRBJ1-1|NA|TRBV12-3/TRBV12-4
CASSKQGATEAFF
TGTGCCAGCAGTAAACAGGGAGCCACTGAAGCTTTCTTC
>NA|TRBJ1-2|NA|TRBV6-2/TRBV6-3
CASSERRTFPNYGYTF
TGTGCCAGCAGTGAGCGACGGACGTTTCCAAACTATGGCTACACCTTC
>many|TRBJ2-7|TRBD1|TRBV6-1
CASSAENWAGGDEQYF
TGTGCCAGCAGTGCCGAGAATTGGGCAGGGGGTGATGAGCAGTACTTC
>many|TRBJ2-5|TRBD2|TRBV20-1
CSARDPVAGGETQYF
TGCAGTGCTAGAGACCCGGTAGCGGGAGGCGAGACCCAGTACTTC
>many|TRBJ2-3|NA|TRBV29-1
CSVELDSTDTQYF
TGCAGCGTTGAACTCGACAGTACAGATACGCAGTATTTT
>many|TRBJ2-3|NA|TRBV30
CAWSHWRGGTDTQYF
TGTGCCTGGAGTCATTGGCGGGGAGGCACAGATACGCAGTATTTT
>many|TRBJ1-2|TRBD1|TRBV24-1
CATSDTTQGAFGYGYTF
TGTGCCACCAGTGATACAACGCAGGGGGCGTTCGGCTATGGCTACACCTTC
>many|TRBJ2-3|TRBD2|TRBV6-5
CASSYSIWSGRGPYTQYF
TGTGCCAGCAGTTACTCGATTTGGAGCGGGAGGGGTCCTTATACGCAGTATTTT
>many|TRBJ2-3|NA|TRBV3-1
CASSQTWDTTDTQYF
TGTGCCAGCAGCCAAACCTGGGACACCACAGATACGCAGTATTTT